Described below is a single TCR beta chain sequence and its context. Profiling relied on immunoSEQ multiplex PCR, and the TCRdb table lists in-frame clones only, not all of them. The table has roughly 52,000 clones, about 95% seen once. The data derive from a study of technical replicates of blood from a handful of donors. Sequenced material: PBMCs. This receptor was identified in a human donor in good health. Some clones in this sample may be carry-over from other donors' samples.

CDR3 in amino acids: CATAGATGSWEKLFF. The CDR3 coding sequence is TGTGCCACCGCGGGGGCGACGGGATCGTGGGAAAAACTGTTTTTT. The chain combines TRBV15 with TRBJ1-4; D perhaps matches TRBD1 (6 bases). Germline loops: CDR1 LNHNV, CDR2 YYDKDF (reference sequence). CDR3 length equals 15 residues. The V end lost 8 bases, the J end lost 8 bases, and 21 bases lay between the germline ends.